This T cell receptor beta chain came from a study of cytomegalovirus exposure and HLA in healthy donors. With respect to this clone: Its antigen is unidentified.

The CDR3 has 11 amino acids. The germline V gene has CDR1 MNHNS and CDR2 SASEGT. Trimming cost V 3 bases and J 8 bases, with 4 bases left between them. Broader study findings: A later analysis linked a missense DCLRE1C variant to TCR beta V- and J-gene trimming. Later on, an analysis tied 15,000 to 20,000 TCR beta sequences to HLA alleles at 0.05 false discovery rate.

With 60 Vbeta and 13 Jbeta primers, the PCR was carried out. The assay was immunoSEQ multiplex PCR, and TCRdb's table has in-frame clones only and misses some. The sample consists of 150,000 to 200,000 clones, around 78% of them appearing once. The chain combines TRBV6-1 with TRBJ2-2; D is unclear. Sequencing was carried out using PBMCs. The clonotype was recovered from a woman between 35 and 50 years old in good health and CMV-seronegative. CDR3 coding DNA: TGTGCCAGCAGTGATCCAGGGGAGCTGTTTTTT. It translates to CASSDPGELFF.